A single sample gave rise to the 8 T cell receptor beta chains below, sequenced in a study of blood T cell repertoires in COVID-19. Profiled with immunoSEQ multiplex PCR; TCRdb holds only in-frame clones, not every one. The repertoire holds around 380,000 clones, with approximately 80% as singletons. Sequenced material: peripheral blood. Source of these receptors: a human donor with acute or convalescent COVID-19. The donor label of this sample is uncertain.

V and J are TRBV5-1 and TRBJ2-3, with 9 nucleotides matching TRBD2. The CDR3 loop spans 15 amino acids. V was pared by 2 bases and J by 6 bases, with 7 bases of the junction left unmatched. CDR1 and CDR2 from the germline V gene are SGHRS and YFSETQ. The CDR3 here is CASSLSAGGRDTQYF. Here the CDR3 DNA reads TGCGCCAGCAGCTTATCAGCGGGGGGACGGGATACGCAGTATTTT.

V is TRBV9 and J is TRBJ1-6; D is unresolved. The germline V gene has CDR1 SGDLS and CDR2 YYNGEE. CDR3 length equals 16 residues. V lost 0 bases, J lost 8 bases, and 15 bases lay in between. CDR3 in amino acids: CASSVGPAGFYSPLHF. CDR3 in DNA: TGTGCCAGCAGCGTAGGCCCCGCGGGTTTCTATTCACCCCTCCACTTT.

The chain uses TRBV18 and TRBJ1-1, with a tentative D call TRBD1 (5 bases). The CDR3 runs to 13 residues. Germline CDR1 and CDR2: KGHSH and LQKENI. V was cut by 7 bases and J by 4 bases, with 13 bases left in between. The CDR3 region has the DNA TGTGCCAGCTTTCCCCAGGGAGGCACTGAAGCTTTCTTT. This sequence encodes CASFPQGGTEAFF.

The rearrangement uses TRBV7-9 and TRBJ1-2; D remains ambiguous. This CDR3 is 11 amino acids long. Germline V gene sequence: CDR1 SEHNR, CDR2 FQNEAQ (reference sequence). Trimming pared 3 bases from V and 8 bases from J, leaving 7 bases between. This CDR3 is CASSLVGGYTF. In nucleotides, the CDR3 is TGTGCCAGCAGCTTGGTTGGCGGCTACACCTTC. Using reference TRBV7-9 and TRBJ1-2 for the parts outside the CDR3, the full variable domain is DTGVSQNPRHKITKRGQNVTFRCDPISEHNRLYWYRQTLGQGPEFLTYFQNEAQLEKSRLLSDRFSAERPKGSFSTLEIQRTEQGDSAMYLCASSLVGGYTFGSGTRLTVV.

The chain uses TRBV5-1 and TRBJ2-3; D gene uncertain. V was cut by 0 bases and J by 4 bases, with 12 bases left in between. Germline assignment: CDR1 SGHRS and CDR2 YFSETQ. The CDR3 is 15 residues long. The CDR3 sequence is CASSLDPLGSDTQYF. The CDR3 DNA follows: TGCGCCAGCAGCTTGGACCCTCTAGGTTCAGATACGCAGTATTTT. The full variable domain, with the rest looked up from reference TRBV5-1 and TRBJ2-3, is KAGVTQTPRYLIKTRGQQVTLSCSPISGHRSVSWYQQTPGQGLQFLFEYFSETQRNKGNFPGRFSGRQFSNSRSEMNVSTLELGDSALYLCASSLDPLGSDTQYFGPGTRLTVL.

The CDR3 DNA is TGTGCCAGCAGCTTACTTAGCGAGACTGAAGCTTTCTTT. Protein sequence: CASSLLSETEAFF. The V gene is TRBV7-9, the J gene TRBJ1-1; D call uncertain. The CDR3 has 13 residues. The V and J ends lost 2 bases and 5 bases respectively, with 9 bases between them. Germline values: CDR1 SEHNR, CDR2 FQNEAQ (reference sequence). The variable domain in full, completed from reference TRBV7-9 and TRBJ1-1, reads DTGVSQNPRHKITKRGQNVTFRCDPISEHNRLYWYRQTLGQGPEFLTYFQNEAQLEKSRLLSDRFSAERPKGSFSTLEIQRTEQGDSAMYLCASSLLSETEAFFGQGTRLTVV.

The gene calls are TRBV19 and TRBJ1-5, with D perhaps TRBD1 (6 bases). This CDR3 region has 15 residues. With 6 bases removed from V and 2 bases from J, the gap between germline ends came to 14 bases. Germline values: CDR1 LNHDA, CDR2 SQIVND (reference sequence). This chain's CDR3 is CASRLTGRGNQPQHF. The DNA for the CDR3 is TGTGCCAGTAGGCTAACAGGGAGGGGCAATCAGCCCCAGCATTTT.

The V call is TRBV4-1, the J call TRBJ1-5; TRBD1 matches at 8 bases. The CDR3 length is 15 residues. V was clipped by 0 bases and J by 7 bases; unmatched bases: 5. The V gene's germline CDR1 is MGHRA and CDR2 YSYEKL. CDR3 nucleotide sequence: TGCGCCAGCAGCCAAGAACGACAGGGGAGGCAGCCCCAGCATTTT. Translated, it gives CASSQERQGRQPQHF.